These T cell receptor beta chains were read from a single sample in a study of T cell responses to AZD1222 COVID-19 vaccine. Here immunoSEQ multiplex PCR was the method, and the copy in TCRdb shows in-frame clones only, minus some. The data hold over 95,000 clones, with about 86% observed a single time. Specimen: peripheral blood, collected on day 0 of AZD1222 vaccination. The receptors here all came from an adult in good health. CDR3s include the opening cysteine and the closing phenylalanine or tryptophan. The order of the fields is clone size, D gene, V gene, J gene, CDR3 protein, CDR3 DNA. The D gene is left open where the match is weak. Expanded clones are given a class, and other clones once, few, many or no size at all.

abundance: once
d_gene: -
v_gene: TRBV11-2
j_gene: TRBJ2-7
CDR3aa: CASSLGAHYEQYF
CDR3nt: TGTGCCAGCAGCTTGGGAGCGCACTACGAGCAGTACTTC

abundance: -
d_gene: -
v_gene: TRBV7-3
j_gene: TRBJ2-3
CDR3aa: CASSSSGLGTDTQYF
CDR3nt: TGTGCCAGCAGCTCTTCGGGATTGGGCACAGATACGCAGTATTTT

abundance: -
d_gene: -
v_gene: TRBV2
j_gene: TRBJ2-1
CDR3aa: CASRTSLSSYNEQFF
CDR3nt: TGTGCCAGCAGGACGTCTCTCAGCTCCTACAATGAGCAGTTCTTC

abundance: -
d_gene: TRBD2
v_gene: TRBV9
j_gene: TRBJ2-1
CDR3aa: CASSPGGTRNRLAGYNEQFF
CDR3nt: TGTGCCAGCAGCCCCGGGGGGACAAGAAATCGACTAGCGGGGTACAATGAGCAGTTCTTC

abundance: -
d_gene: -
v_gene: TRBV6-5
j_gene: TRBJ1-6
CDR3aa: CASSSPGGRGNSPLHF
CDR3nt: TGTGCCAGCAGTTCCCCGGGGGGGAGGGGAAATTCACCCCTCCACTTT

abundance: once
d_gene: TRBD1
v_gene: TRBV7-2
j_gene: TRBJ2-2
CDR3aa: CASSMGQGIAGELFF
CDR3nt: TGTGCCAGCAGCATGGGACAGGGGATTGCCGGGGAGCTGTTTTTT

abundance: few
d_gene: -
v_gene: TRBV3-1/TRBV3-2
j_gene: TRBJ1-6
CDR3aa: CASRRGDSPLHF
CDR3nt: TGTGCCAGCAGACGTGGAGATTCACCCCTCCACTTT

abundance: few
d_gene: TRBD1
v_gene: TRBV5-1
j_gene: TRBJ2-2
CDR3aa: CASSTDRGSGELFF
CDR3nt: TGCGCCAGCAGCACGGACAGGGGCTCCGGGGAGCTGTTTTTT

abundance: -
d_gene: -
v_gene: TRBV28
j_gene: TRBJ2-2
CDR3aa: CASSLLRGELFF
CDR3nt: TGTGCCAGCAGTCTCCTTAGAGGGGAGCTGTTTTTT

abundance: -
d_gene: TRBD2
v_gene: TRBV9
j_gene: TRBJ2-7
CDR3aa: CASSEGTSGSYEQYF
CDR3nt: TGTGCCAGCAGCGAGGGGACTAGCGGCTCCTACGAGCAGTACTTC

abundance: -
d_gene: -
v_gene: TRBV7-3
j_gene: TRBJ1-4
CDR3aa: CASSPRSGIANEKLFF
CDR3nt: TGTGCCAGCAGCCCGCGGTCGGGTATAGCTAATGAAAAACTGTTTTTT

abundance: -
d_gene: -
v_gene: TRBV4-1
j_gene: TRBJ2-7
CDR3aa: CASSPELGEQYF
CDR3nt: TGCGCCAGCAGCCCCGAGCTGGGGGAGCAGTACTTC

abundance: -
d_gene: TRBD1
v_gene: TRBV7-9
j_gene: TRBJ2-3
CDR3aa: CASSYPTWTGVRSDTQYF
CDR3nt: TGTGCCAGCAGCTACCCCACCTGGACAGGAGTTCGTTCAGATACGCAGTATTTT

abundance: -
d_gene: TRBD2
v_gene: TRBV3-1/TRBV3-2
j_gene: TRBJ2-1
CDR3aa: CASSPSGNEQFF
CDR3nt: TGTGCCAGCAGCCCTAGCGGGAATGAGCAGTTCTTC

abundance: -
d_gene: -
v_gene: TRBV7-3
j_gene: TRBJ1-1
CDR3aa: CASSLNRAGPNTEAFF
CDR3nt: TGTGCCAGCAGCTTAAATAGGGCAGGGCCGAACACTGAAGCTTTCTTT

abundance: -
d_gene: TRBD1
v_gene: TRBV11-2
j_gene: TRBJ2-1
CDR3aa: CASRGQGLYNEQFF
CDR3nt: TGTGCCAGCAGGGGACAGGGCCTCTACAATGAGCAGTTCTTC

abundance: -
d_gene: TRBD2
v_gene: TRBV28
j_gene: TRBJ2-4
CDR3aa: CASSWSGNQNIQYF
CDR3nt: TGTGCCAGCAGTTGGAGCGGGAACCAAAACATTCAGTACTTC

abundance: -
d_gene: TRBD2
v_gene: TRBV7-9
j_gene: TRBJ2-2
CDR3aa: CASSLAGLGSTGELFF
CDR3nt: TGTGCCAGCAGCTTAGCGGGACTAGGAAGCACCGGGGAGCTGTTTTTT

abundance: -
d_gene: -
v_gene: TRBV5-1
j_gene: TRBJ1-3
CDR3aa: CASSLGNGRFSGNTIYF
CDR3nt: TGCGCCAGCAGCTTGGGCAATGGACGGTTCTCTGGAAACACCATATATTTT

abundance: once
d_gene: -
v_gene: TRBV19
j_gene: TRBJ1-6
CDR3aa: CASSASQGSGSYNSPLHF
CDR3nt: TGTGCCAGTAGTGCGTCACAGGGCTCCGGCTCCTATAATTCACCCCTCCACTTT

abundance: once
d_gene: -
v_gene: TRBV28
j_gene: TRBJ1-5
CDR3aa: CASKTPRGSNQPQHF
CDR3nt: TGTGCCAGCAAAACGCCTCGCGGAAGCAATCAGCCCCAGCATTTT

abundance: -
d_gene: -
v_gene: TRBV5-1
j_gene: TRBJ2-3
CDR3aa: CASSLENGSPQDTQYF
CDR3nt: TGCGCCAGCAGCTTGGAGAACGGGAGCCCCCAAGATACGCAGTATTTT

abundance: -
d_gene: -
v_gene: TRBV6-2/TRBV6-3
j_gene: TRBJ1-1
CDR3aa: CASSWIQNTEAFF
CDR3nt: TGTGCCAGCAGCTGGATTCAGAACACTGAAGCTTTCTTT

abundance: -
d_gene: -
v_gene: TRBV25-1
j_gene: TRBJ1-4
CDR3aa: CASSPGGYGNEKLFF
CDR3nt: TGTGCCAGCAGCCCGGGCGGGTATGGCAATGAAAAACTGTTTTTT

abundance: -
d_gene: -
v_gene: TRBV5-5
j_gene: TRBJ1-1
CDR3aa: CASSLLPTNTEAFF
CDR3nt: TGTGCCAGCAGCTTGTTACCAACGAACACTGAAGCTTTCTTT

abundance: -
d_gene: -
v_gene: TRBV15
j_gene: TRBJ2-1
CDR3aa: CATSRDDSSYNEQFF
CDR3nt: TGTGCCACCAGCAGAGATGACAGCTCCTACAATGAGCAGTTCTTC

abundance: few
d_gene: TRBD1
v_gene: TRBV29-1
j_gene: TRBJ2-7
CDR3aa: CSVEGTGGIYEQYF
CDR3nt: TGCAGCGTTGAAGGGACAGGGGGCATCTACGAGCAGTACTTC

abundance: -
d_gene: -
v_gene: TRBV28
j_gene: TRBJ1-4
CDR3aa: CASSETGGSTNEKLFF
CDR3nt: TGTGCCAGCAGTGAAACAGGCGGCTCAACTAATGAAAAACTGTTTTTT

abundance: -
d_gene: -
v_gene: TRBV5-4
j_gene: TRBJ2-3
CDR3aa: CASSLAGWLGDTQYF
CDR3nt: TGTGCCAGCAGCTTGGCCGGGTGGCTCGGAGATACGCAGTATTTT

abundance: -
d_gene: -
v_gene: TRBV30
j_gene: TRBJ1-3
CDR3aa: CAWSGGGNTIYF
CDR3nt: TGTGCCTGGAGCGGAGGTGGAAACACCATATATTTT

abundance: -
d_gene: TRBD1
v_gene: TRBV7-2
j_gene: TRBJ1-1
CDR3aa: CASSAGQGVGTEAFF
CDR3nt: TGTGCCAGCAGCGCCGGACAGGGGGTTGGCACTGAAGCTTTCTTT

abundance: -
d_gene: TRBD1
v_gene: TRBV28
j_gene: TRBJ2-7
CDR3aa: CASSTTPGQGALYEQYF
CDR3nt: TGTGCCAGCAGTACAACCCCGGGACAGGGGGCTCTCTACGAGCAGTACTTC

abundance: -
d_gene: TRBD1
v_gene: TRBV7-9
j_gene: TRBJ2-1
CDR3aa: CASRRRDRAGHEQFF
CDR3nt: TGTGCCAGCAGGCGTCGGGACAGGGCTGGGCATGAGCAGTTCTTC

abundance: -
d_gene: TRBD1
v_gene: TRBV5-1
j_gene: TRBJ1-2
CDR3aa: CASSRDREYGYTF
CDR3nt: TGCGCCAGCAGCCGGGACAGGGAGTATGGCTACACCTTC

abundance: -
d_gene: -
v_gene: TRBV2
j_gene: TRBJ1-6
CDR3aa: CASTEGPHSPLHF
CDR3nt: TGTGCCAGCACGGAGGGCCCACATTCACCCCTCCACTTT

abundance: -
d_gene: -
v_gene: TRBV6-2/TRBV6-3
j_gene: TRBJ2-7
CDR3aa: CASSPGSFPYEQYF
CDR3nt: TGTGCCAGCAGCCCGGGATCCTTTCCCTACGAGCAGTACTTC

abundance: -
d_gene: -
v_gene: TRBV3-1/TRBV3-2
j_gene: TRBJ1-2
CDR3aa: CASSPPFDRLGYTF
CDR3nt: TGTGCCAGCAGCCCCCCTTTCGACAGACTGGGGTACACCTTC

abundance: -
d_gene: -
v_gene: TRBV6-5
j_gene: TRBJ1-3
CDR3aa: CASSYSRGSSGNTIYF
CDR3nt: TGTGCCAGCAGTTACTCGCGGGGTTCGTCTGGAAACACCATATATTTT

abundance: once
d_gene: TRBD2
v_gene: TRBV6-2/TRBV6-3
j_gene: TRBJ2-7
CDR3aa: CASSRPALAGVGGEQYF
CDR3nt: TGTGCCAGCAGCCGTCCCGCTCTAGCGGGGGTCGGAGGCGAGCAGTACTTC

abundance: -
d_gene: TRBD1
v_gene: TRBV5-8
j_gene: TRBJ2-3
CDR3aa: CASSRQGSDTQYF
CDR3nt: TGTGCCAGCAGCCGACAGGGGTCAGATACGCAGTATTTT

abundance: -
d_gene: TRBD2
v_gene: TRBV2
j_gene: TRBJ2-1
CDR3aa: CASKVPAGANEQFF
CDR3nt: TGTGCCAGCAAAGTGCCAGCGGGAGCCAATGAGCAGTTCTTC

abundance: -
d_gene: TRBD1
v_gene: TRBV7-8
j_gene: TRBJ1-6
CDR3aa: CASSSRTGNNSPLHF
CDR3nt: TGTGCCAGCAGCAGCCGGACAGGGAATAATTCACCCCTCCACTTT

abundance: -
d_gene: -
v_gene: TRBV11-3
j_gene: TRBJ2-7
CDR3aa: CASSPCSGDSSYEQYF
CDR3nt: TGTGCCAGCAGCCCTTGCTCGGGGGATTCCTCCTACGAGCAGTACTTC

abundance: -
d_gene: -
v_gene: TRBV7-2
j_gene: TRBJ1-2
CDR3aa: CASSLVGTPRDGYTF
CDR3nt: TGTGCCAGCAGCTTAGTGGGGACCCCCCGGGATGGCTACACCTTC

abundance: -
d_gene: TRBD2
v_gene: TRBV10-3
j_gene: TRBJ2-2
CDR3aa: CATRRTSGRVSGNTGELFF
CDR3nt: TGTGCCACCCGTCGGACTAGCGGGAGGGTGAGTGGGAACACCGGGGAGCTGTTTTTT

abundance: -
d_gene: -
v_gene: TRBV5-1
j_gene: TRBJ2-1
CDR3aa: CASSFGAPGSEQFF
CDR3nt: TGCGCCAGCAGCTTCGGGGCCCCGGGCAGTGAGCAGTTCTTC

abundance: few
d_gene: -
v_gene: TRBV2
j_gene: TRBJ1-5
CDR3aa: CASGGDSNQPQHF
CDR3nt: TGTGCCAGCGGAGGTGATTCTAATCAGCCCCAGCATTTT